This passage covers 21 T cell receptor beta chains from one sample sequenced in a study of beta chain features in type 1 diabetes. Every isolated RNA sample was fully reverse transcribed, so sequencing captured expressed TCRB transcripts. Using immunoSEQ multiplex PCR, the repertoire was profiled, and TCRdb retains in-frame clones only, with some absent. Here the sample spans about 47,000 clones, just under 45% being singletons. Their target antigens are unknown. General study findings and limits: In every one of the four CD4+ subsets, TCRB CDR3s were moderately but significantly shorter in Type 1 diabetes patients.

Sequenced material: stem cell memory CD4+ T cells from blood. The receptors stem from a young man with type 1 diabetes.

The chain has TRBV9 and TRBJ2-5; the D is unclear. This CDR3 region has 15 residues. Germline assignment: CDR1 SGDLS and CDR2 YYNGEE. Between the trimmed V and J ends, which lost 2 bases and 1 base, there was a span of 12 bases. DNA of the CDR3: TGTGCCAGCAGCGTCTTAACCGTCGGCCAAGAGACCCAGTACTTC. This encodes CASSVLTVGQETQYF.

The sample holds one count of this clone. The chain recombines TRBV20-1 with TRBJ1-2; no clear D. V was shortened by 0 bases and J by 4 bases, with 3 bases between the two germline ends. CDR1 is DFQATT and CDR2 is SNEGSKA in the germline V gene (reference sequence). This CDR3 has 11 amino acids. The DNA for the CDR3 is TGCAGTGCTAGAGACTTCTATGGCTACACCTTC. Encoded protein: CSARDFYGYTF.

The rearrangement uses TRBV7-6 and TRBJ1-2, with 8 bases identical to TRBD1. The CDR3 covers 14 residues. Germline V gene lookup returns CDR1 SGHVS and CDR2 FNYEAQ. The V segment lost 5 bases and the J segment 8 bases; nucleotides outside the gene matches: 10. This CDR3 reads CASSVPGQVGGYTF. The CDR3 bases are TGTGCCAGCAGCGTTCCGGGACAGGTTGGCGGCTACACCTTC.

The chain carries TRBV18 and TRBJ1-2; 7 bases match TRBD1. CDR1 is KGHSH and CDR2 is LQKENI in the germline V gene. CDR3 size: 13 residues. After removal of 3 bases from V and 6 bases from J, the junction contained 4 bases not matched to a gene. The CDR3 protein is CASSPLTGNGYTF. The CDR3 DNA reads TGTGCCAGCTCACCGTTGACAGGGAATGGCTACACCTTC.

The genes are TRBV28 and TRBJ2-4; 8 bases line up with TRBD1. The V segment lost 3 bases and the J segment 0 bases; nucleotides outside the gene matches: 4. Germline V CDR1 and CDR2: MDHEN, SYDVKM. The CDR3 extends over 16 amino acids. The CDR3 loop is CASSFGTGVAKNIQYF. The DNA of the CDR3 is TGTGCCAGCAGTTTTGGGACAGGAGTAGCCAAAAACATTCAGTACTTC. The whole variable domain, remainder taken from reference TRBV28 and TRBJ2-4, is DVKVTQSSRYLVKRTGEKVFLECVQDMDHENMFWYRQDPGLGLRLIYFSYDVKMKEKGDIPEGYSVSREKKERFSLILESASTNQTSMYLCASSFGTGVAKNIQYFGAGTRLSVL.

A few counts support this clone. The V gene is TRBV28, the J gene TRBJ1-1; a weak D match, TRBD1 (6 bases). Germline V lookup: CDR1 MDHEN, CDR2 SYDVKM. The V end was cut by 6 bases, the J end by 7 bases, with 15 bases between. The CDR3 is made up of 13 amino acids. The CDR3 reads CASRTGELIEAFF. Written as DNA, the CDR3 is TGTGCCAGCAGGACAGGTGAACTTATTGAAGCTTTCTTT.

This rearrangement joins TRBV6-6 to TRBJ2-4; D gene uncertain. Looked up from germline, CDR1 is MNHNY and CDR2 is SVGAGI (reference sequence). CDR3 length: 14 residues. V was pared by 6 bases and J by 0 bases, with 9 bases between. DNA of the CDR3: TGTGCCAGCAGCCCGACATTAGCCAAAAACATTCAGTACTTC. Its protein is CASSPTLAKNIQYF.

This chain links TRBV2 with TRBJ2-2; 9 nucleotides align to TRBD1. Losses at the gene ends were 5 bases for V and 4 bases for J; bases not matched to a gene: 2. The CDR3 spans 14 residues. Germline V gives CDR1 SNHLY, CDR2 FYNNEI. In DNA, the CDR3 is TGTGCCAGCAGTTGGGACAGGGCCACCGGGGAGCTGTTTTTT. Translation: CASSWDRATGELFF.

The chain is built from TRBV6-6 and TRBJ1-2; 9 bases map to TRBD1. Germline trimming cut 0 bases from V and 8 bases from J; bases unmatched to any gene: 4. CDR1 is MNHNY and CDR2 is SVGAGI in the germline V gene (reference sequence). The CDR3 extends over 14 amino acids. The CDR3 here is CASSYSGQGWGYTF. The CDR3 nucleotides are TGTGCCAGCAGTTACTCGGGACAGGGATGGGGCTACACCTTC.

J is TRBJ1-2 and V is TRBV5-1; the D gene is possibly TRBD1 (6 bases). Per germline, CDR1 SGHRS and CDR2 YFSETQ. The CDR3 consists of 14 residues. V was trimmed by 0 bases and J by 4 bases, leaving 10 bases between them. The DNA for the CDR3 is TGCGCCAGCAGCTTGGGAACAGGGATCTATGGCTACACCTTC. Protein product: CASSLGTGIYGYTF.

The chain joins TRBV29-1 to TRBJ2-5; D unclear. CDR1 SQVTM and CDR2 ANQGSEA come from the germline V gene. The CDR3 sequence is 13 residues long. V dropped 4 bases and J dropped 5 bases, with 14 bases sitting between them. CDR3 in amino acids: CSVVPLLRETQYF. The CDR3 nucleotides read TGCAGCGTTGTCCCCCTCCTCCGGGAGACCCAGTACTTC.

V and J are TRBV11-1 and TRBJ2-7, with 9 bases lining up with TRBD1. The ends lost 1 base at V and 6 bases at J; junction bases unmatched: 4. Looked up from germline, CDR1 is SGHAT and CDR2 is FQDESV (reference sequence). This CDR3 has 14 residues. CDR3 bases: TGTGCCAGCAGCTTAGACGGGACAGGGAGCGAGCAGTACTTC. It encodes CASSLDGTGSEQYF.

This clone was detected only a few times. The rearrangement uses TRBV5-1 and TRBJ2-2; D is unresolved. Deletions cut 3 bases from V and 6 bases from J, with 6 bases between. The CDR3 is 12 residues long. Germline V gives CDR1 SGHRS, CDR2 YFSETQ. The CDR3 coding sequence is TGCGCCAGCAGCTCTAACGCCGGGGAGCTGTTTTTT. This gives the protein CASSSNAGELFF. Full variable domain (missing parts from reference TRBV5-1 and TRBJ2-2): KAGVTQTPRYLIKTRGQQVTLSCSPISGHRSVSWYQQTPGQGLQFLFEYFSETQRNKGNFPGRFSGRQFSNSRSEMNVSTLELGDSALYLCASSSNAGELFFGEGSRLTVL.

In its sample, this clone was seen a few times. The chain recombines TRBV28 with TRBJ2-7; 7 nucleotides match TRBD2. J lost 9 bases, V lost 3 bases, and 11 bases had no gene match. Germline V gene data show CDR1 as MDHEN and CDR2 as SYDVKM. This CDR3 has 14 amino acids. In DNA form, the CDR3 reads TGTGCCAGCAGTTTTCTAGCGGAAACGGGACGGCAGTACTTC. This codes for CASSFLAETGRQYF.

The chain combines TRBV18 with TRBJ2-7; 9 positions agree with TRBD1. From germline, CDR1 is KGHSH and CDR2 LQKENI. Trimming at V came to 6 bases and at J to 4 bases, leaving 10 bases not matched to a gene. This CDR3 spans 15 amino acids. The CDR3: CASSRPPGQGYEQYF. The CDR3 DNA reads TGTGCCAGCTCCCGACCACCGGGACAGGGATACGAGCAGTACTTC.

This clone was found once. The gene calls are TRBV28 and TRBJ2-3, with 10 bases matching TRBD2. V was pared by 2 bases and J by 0 bases, with 8 bases of the junction left unmatched. This CDR3 contains 18 residues. Looked up from germline, CDR1 is MDHEN and CDR2 is SYDVKM. The CDR3 loop reads CASSLGLAGAVSTDTQYF. CDR3 in DNA: TGTGCCAGCAGTTTAGGGCTAGCGGGAGCAGTGAGCACAGATACGCAGTATTTT.

The rearrangement uses TRBV2 and TRBJ2-7, with D tentatively TRBD2 (5 bases). The CDR3 loop spans 14 amino acids. Trimming cost V 2 bases and J 6 bases, with 14 bases left between them. Germline V CDR1 and CDR2: SNHLY, FYNNEI. This chain's CDR3 is CASSEISVGVEQYF. In nucleotides, the CDR3 is TGTGCCAGCAGTGAAATTTCGGTCGGGGTCGAGCAGTACTTC.

This chain links TRBV7-9 with TRBJ2-1; TRBD2 matches at 11 bases. The ends lost 4 bases at V and 4 bases at J; junction bases unmatched: 9. Germline values: CDR1 SEHNR, CDR2 FQNEAQ (reference sequence). This CDR3 is 17 amino acids long. CDR3 loop: CASSSNFGLAGYNEQFF. CDR3 sequence (DNA): TGTGCCAGCAGCTCAAACTTTGGACTAGCGGGTTACAATGAGCAGTTCTTC.

The CDR3 DNA reads TGTGCCAGCAGCTTGATACAGGGGAGAGACACTGAAGCTTTCTTT. Translating it yields CASSLIQGRDTEAFF. This sequence joins TRBV7-9 and TRBJ1-1; 7 bases fit TRBD1. Germline assignment: CDR1 SEHNR and CDR2 FQNEAQ (reference sequence). V lost 3 bases, J lost 3 bases, and 7 bases stayed unmatched. This CDR3 spans 15 amino acids.

With regard to this clone: Sequence at one end of the junction differs from germline and may be a read error. The rearrangement uses TRBV18 and TRBJ2-1, with a tentative D call TRBD2 (6 bases). Germline V gene sequence: CDR1 KGHSH, CDR2 LQKENI. This CDR3 has 14 residues. CDR3 DNA sequence: TGTGCCAGCTCACCCATGACTGGGGGGAATGTGCAGTTCTTC. Amino acids: CASSPMTGGNVQFF.

This rearrangement joins TRBV27 to TRBJ2-1, with a weak D call TRBD1 (6 bases). Germline V lookup: CDR1 MNHEY, CDR2 SMNVEV (reference sequence). V lost 5 bases to trimming and J lost 5 bases, with 19 bases between them. CDR3 length: 16 amino acids. The DNA of the CDR3 is TGTGCCAGCAGTCCGTGGGACATCCGAGGGAACAATGAGCAGTTCTTC. Translation gives CASSPWDIRGNNEQFF.